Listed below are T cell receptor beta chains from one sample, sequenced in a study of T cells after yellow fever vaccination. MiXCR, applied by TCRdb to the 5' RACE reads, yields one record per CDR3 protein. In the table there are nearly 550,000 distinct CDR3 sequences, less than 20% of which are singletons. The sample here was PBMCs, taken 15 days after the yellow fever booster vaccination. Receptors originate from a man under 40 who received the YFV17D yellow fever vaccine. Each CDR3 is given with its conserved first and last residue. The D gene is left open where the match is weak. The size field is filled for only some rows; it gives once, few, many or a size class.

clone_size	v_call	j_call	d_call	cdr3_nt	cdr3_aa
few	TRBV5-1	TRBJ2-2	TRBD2	TGCGCCAGCAGCTTACCTAGCGGGAGTACCGGGGAGCTGTTTTTT	CASSLPSGSTGELFF
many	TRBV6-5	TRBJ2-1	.	TGTGCCAGCAGTCCCCCCCTAGGGGAGCAGTTCTTC	CASSPPLGEQFF
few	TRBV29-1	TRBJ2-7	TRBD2	TGCAGCGTTGTTTGGAACGGGAGGGGGACCTACGAGCAGTACTTC	CSVVWNGRGTYEQYF
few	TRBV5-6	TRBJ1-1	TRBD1	TGTGCCAGCAGCGTCACAGGGGGAGAGTACACTGAAGCTTTCTTT	CASSVTGGEYTEAFF
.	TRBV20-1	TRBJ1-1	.	TGCAGTGCTAGAGATATGGGCGCCGGAGCTTTCTTT	CSARDMGAGAFF
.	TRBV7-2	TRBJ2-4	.	TGTGCCAGCAGCAGCCTAAGCATTCAGTACTTC	CASSSLSIQYF
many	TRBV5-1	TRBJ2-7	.	TGCGCCAGCAGCTTGGCCCTCGGGACAAACTACGAGCAGTACTTC	CASSLALGTNYEQYF
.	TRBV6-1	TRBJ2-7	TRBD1	TGTGCCAGCATCGAGGCAGGGGGTAGGGACGAGCAGTACTTC	CASIEAGGRDEQYF
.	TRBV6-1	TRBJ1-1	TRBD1	TGTGCCAGCAGGGCCCCCGGGACAGCGGTCCGAGCTTTCTTT	CASRAPGTAVRAFF
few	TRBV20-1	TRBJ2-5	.	TGCAGTGCCCAAGTGACAGGTGCAGAGACCCAGTACTTC	CSAQVTGAETQYF
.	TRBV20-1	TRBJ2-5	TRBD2	TGCAGTGCTGGCGGGACTAGCGGGAGCTCTTTCCGGGAGACCCAGTACTTC	CSAGGTSGSSFRETQYF
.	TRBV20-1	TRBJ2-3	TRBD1	TGCAGTGCTAGGAGGCTTCCGGGACAGGGGCTTGCAGATACGCAGTATTTT	CSARRLPGQGLADTQYF
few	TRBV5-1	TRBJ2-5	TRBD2	TGCGCCAGCAGATTCGGACTAGCGGGTCACCTCCAAGAGACCCAGTACTTC	CASRFGLAGHLQETQYF
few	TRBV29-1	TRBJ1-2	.	TGCAGCGTTGGGGGAGGGGATCGCGGCTACACCTTC	CSVGGGDRGYTF
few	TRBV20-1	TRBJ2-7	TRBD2	TGCAGTGCTAGATACCCCAGCGGGAGGGGCTTCTACGAGCAGTACTTC	CSARYPSGRGFYEQYF
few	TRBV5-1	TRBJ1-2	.	TGCGCCAGCAGCTTGGGTTGGGATGGCTACACCTTC	CASSLGWDGYTF
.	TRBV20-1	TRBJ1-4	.	TGCAGTGCTAATAAACAGGAAAAAGGGCTTTTT	CSANKQEKGLF
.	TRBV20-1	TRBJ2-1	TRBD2	TGCAGTGCCCTTAGCGGGAGGGCGAACAATGAGCAGTTCTTC	CSALSGRANNEQFF
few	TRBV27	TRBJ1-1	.	TGTGCCAGCAGTTTATGGGGCAGGGACTATGAAGCTTTCTTT	CASSLWGRDYEAFF
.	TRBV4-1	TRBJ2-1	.	TGCGCCAGCAGCCAAACGACAGGCCCCCTCGACAATGAGCAGTTCTTC	CASSQTTGPLDNEQFF
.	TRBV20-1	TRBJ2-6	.	TGCAGTGTAACCGAGGTTGGGGCCAACGTCCTGACTTTC	CSVTEVGANVLTF
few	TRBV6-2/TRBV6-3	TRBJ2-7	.	TGTGCCAGCAGTTACCACCCCCGGGGGCCCTACGAGCAGTACTTC	CASSYHPRGPYEQYF
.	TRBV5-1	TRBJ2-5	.	TGCGCCAGCAGCACGGGACACCATCAAGAGACCCAGTACTTC	CASSTGHHQETQYF
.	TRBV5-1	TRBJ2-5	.	TGCGCCAGCAGCCCGTCCGGGAGTTGGGGAGAGACCCAGTACTTC	CASSPSGSWGETQYF
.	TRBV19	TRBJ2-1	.	TGTGCCAGTAGTATGATGTTAGCCTACAATGAGCAGTTCTTC	CASSMMLAYNEQFF
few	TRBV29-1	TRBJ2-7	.	TGCAGCGTTGACGTGGGCGGGAACTACGAGCAGTACTTC	CSVDVGGNYEQYF
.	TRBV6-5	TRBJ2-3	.	TGTGCCAGCAGTTACTCAACGGGAATTACAGATACGCAGTATTTT	CASSYSTGITDTQYF
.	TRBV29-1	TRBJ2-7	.	TGCAGCGTTGTTATTAAAGGATCCTACGAGCAGTACTTC	CSVVIKGSYEQYF
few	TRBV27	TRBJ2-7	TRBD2	TGTGCCAGCAGTCCGGGACTAGCGAACTACGAGCAGTACTTC	CASSPGLANYEQYF
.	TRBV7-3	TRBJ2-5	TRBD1	TGTGCCAGCAGCAACCGACAGGGGTCAGGGACCCAGTACTTC	CASSNRQGSGTQYF
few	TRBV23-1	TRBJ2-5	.	TGCGCCAGCAGCAAGGGTTGGACCCAGTACTTC	CASSKGWTQYF
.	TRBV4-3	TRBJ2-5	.	TGCGCCAGCAGCCAAGCGGGTGAGATTCGGGAGACCCAGTACTTC	CASSQAGEIRETQYF
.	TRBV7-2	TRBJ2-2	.	TGTGCCAGCAGCCCCCCCCCTGGGGGGACCACCGGGGAGCTGTTTTTT	CASSPPPGGTTGELFF
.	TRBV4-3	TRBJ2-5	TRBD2	TGCGCCAGCAGCCAAGACGAAGTGGGACTAGCGGGAGGAGAGACCCAGTACTTC	CASSQDEVGLAGGETQYF
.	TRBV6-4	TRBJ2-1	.	TGTGCCAGCAGTGACGGGTGGGGCGCCCTCCCGAATGAGCAGTTCTTC	CASSDGWGALPNEQFF
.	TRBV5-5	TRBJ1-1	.	TGTGCCAGCAGCTTGACGGACCAGGGAGTACTGGCTTTCTTT	CASSLTDQGVLAFF
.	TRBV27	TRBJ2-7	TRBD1	TGTGCCAGCAGAGATCAGGGGGTAGGAATCTCCTACGAGCAGTACTTC	CASRDQGVGISYEQYF
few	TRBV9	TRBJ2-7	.	TGTGCCAGCAGCGGCCGGGACTCACCCTACGAGCAGTACTTC	CASSGRDSPYEQYF
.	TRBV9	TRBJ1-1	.	TGTGCCAGCAGCGTAGCCACAAACACTGAAGCTTTCTTT	CASSVATNTEAFF
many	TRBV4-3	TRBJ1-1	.	TGCGCCAGCAGCCGTAGGGTCGGCACTGAAGCTTTCTTT	CASSRRVGTEAFF
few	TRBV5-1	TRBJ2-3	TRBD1	TGCGCCAGCAGTTGGCAGGGGGCAGATACGCAGTATTTT	CASSWQGADTQYF
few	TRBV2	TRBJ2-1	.	TGTGCCAGCAGAGAAACCGGGGCACACCAGTTCTTC	CASRETGAHQFF
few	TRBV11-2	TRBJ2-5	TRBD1	TGTGCCAGCAGCTTAGAGGGGCCGACAGGGTTCCAAGAGACCCAGTACTTC	CASSLEGPTGFQETQYF
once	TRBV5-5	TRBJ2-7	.	TGTGCCAGCAGCTCCAGGGAATCCTACGAGCAGTACTTC	CASSSRESYEQYF
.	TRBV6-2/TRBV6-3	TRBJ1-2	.	TGTGCCAGCAGCGAGATAGGACTTGACTATGGCTACACCTTC	CASSEIGLDYGYTF
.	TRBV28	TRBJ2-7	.	TGTGCCAGCAGAAGCGAGGGGGGGACCTACGAGCAGTACTTC	CASRSEGGTYEQYF
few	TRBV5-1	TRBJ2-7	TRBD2	TGCGCCAGCAGCTTGAATGCGGGAGGGAGCTCCTACGAGCAGTACTTC	CASSLNAGGSSYEQYF
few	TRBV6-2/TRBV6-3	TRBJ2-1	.	TGTGCCAGCAGGGGACTCGAAGGGATGAGCTCCTACAATGAGCAGTTCTTC	CASRGLEGMSSYNEQFF
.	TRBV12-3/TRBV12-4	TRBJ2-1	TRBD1	TGTGCCAGCAGTGGACAGGTGCACTCCTACAATGAGCAGTTCTTC	CASSGQVHSYNEQFF
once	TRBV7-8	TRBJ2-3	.	TGTGCCAGCAGCCCGCCAGAAGCAGATACGCAGTATTTT	CASSPPEADTQYF
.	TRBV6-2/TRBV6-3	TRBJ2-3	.	TGTGCCAGTAAAAACGAAGAGTGGGATACGCAGTATTTT	CASKNEEWDTQYF
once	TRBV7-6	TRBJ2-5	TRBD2	TGTGCCAGCAGCTTATCAGCGGGAGTGACGGAGACCCAGTACTTC	CASSLSAGVTETQYF
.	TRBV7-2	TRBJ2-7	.	TGTGCCAGCAGCATGCCATGGGACGGGAGCTCCTACGAGCAGTACTTC	CASSMPWDGSSYEQYF
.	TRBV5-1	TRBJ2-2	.	TGCGCCAGCAACCCGCGGGGAACCGGGGAGCTGTTTTTT	CASNPRGTGELFF
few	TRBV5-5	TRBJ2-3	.	TGTGCCAGCAGCTTGTTCGGGAAAAGCACAGATACGCAGTATTTT	CASSLFGKSTDTQYF
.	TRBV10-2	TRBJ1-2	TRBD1	TGCGCCAGCACCGCATCCTCAGGGGGAACCACCTTC	CASTASSGGTTF
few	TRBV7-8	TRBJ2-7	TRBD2	TGTGCCAGCAGCCCCGCAACTAGCGGCCTCTACGAGCAGTACTTC	CASSPATSGLYEQYF
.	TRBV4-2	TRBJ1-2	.	TGTGCCAGCAGCCAAGATCATAGGACGCCCGGCTACACCTTC	CASSQDHRTPGYTF
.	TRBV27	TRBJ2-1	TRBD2	TGTGCCAGCAGTCCCCCGGGGGGGACCTCCTACAATGAGCAGTTCTTC	CASSPPGGTSYNEQFF